A selection of T cell receptor beta chains follows, all from one sample in a study of identical twins. TCRdb ran MiXCR on the 5' RACE reads and lists one entry per CDR3 protein. The table lists under 900,000 distinct CDR3 sequences, around an eighth of them singletons, with around 1.6% in the top ten. The same sample was also used in a study of yellow fever vaccine responses in identical twins.

Source material: PBMCs. These receptors came from a woman in her late teens or twenties in good health. The CDR3 runs from the conserved cysteine through the conserved F or W. A D gene is named only where the DNA matches it firmly. Some rows have no size entry. The others give once, few or many, or a class for an expanded clone.

abundance: few; d_gene: TRBD1; v_gene: TRBV20-1; j_gene: TRBJ2-7; CDR3aa: CSARRGDQQGTPYEQYF; CDR3nt: TGCAGTGCTAGGAGGGGCGATCAACAGGGGACCCCCTACGAGCAGTACTTC
abundance: NA; d_gene: TRBD1; v_gene: TRBV5-1; j_gene: TRBJ2-2; CDR3aa: CASSVDRDRVLHTGELFF; CDR3nt: TGCGCCAGCAGCGTGGACCGGGACAGGGTCCTTCACACCGGGGAGCTGTTTTTT
abundance: few; d_gene: NA; v_gene: TRBV7-9; j_gene: TRBJ2-7; CDR3aa: CASSSYTRVYEQYF; CDR3nt: TGTGCCAGCAGCTCATATACTAGAGTCTACGAGCAGTACTTC
abundance: few; d_gene: NA; v_gene: TRBV7-8; j_gene: TRBJ2-7; CDR3aa: CASSLATVASRYAYEQYF; CDR3nt: TGTGCCAGCAGCTTAGCGACAGTAGCTTCGAGATATGCCTACGAGCAGTACTTC
abundance: NA; d_gene: NA; v_gene: TRBV15; j_gene: TRBJ1-2; CDR3aa: CATSRDKGAQGYTF; CDR3nt: TGTGCCACCAGCAGAGATAAAGGGGCTCAAGGCTACACCTTC
abundance: NA; d_gene: NA; v_gene: TRBV21-1; j_gene: TRBJ2-7; CDR3aa: CASIGVFVSEQYF; CDR3nt: TGTGCCAGCATTGGTGTTTTTGTATCCGAGCAGTACTTC
abundance: NA; d_gene: TRBD2; v_gene: TRBV10-3; j_gene: TRBJ2-1; CDR3aa: CAISARGGLAEANEQFF; CDR3nt: TGTGCCATCAGTGCCCGGGGAGGACTAGCGGAAGCCAATGAGCAGTTCTTC
abundance: few; d_gene: NA; v_gene: TRBV20-1; j_gene: TRBJ2-3; CDR3aa: CSAKGVADTQYF; CDR3nt: TGCAGTGCTAAAGGGGTAGCAGATACGCAGTATTTT
abundance: NA; d_gene: NA; v_gene: TRBV10-2; j_gene: TRBJ1-5; CDR3aa: CASSDRSGANQPQHF; CDR3nt: TGCGCCAGCAGTGACAGGTCCGGGGCGAATCAGCCCCAGCATTTT
abundance: NA; d_gene: TRBD1; v_gene: TRBV5-1; j_gene: TRBJ1-1; CDR3aa: CASSSGDRTNTEAFF; CDR3nt: TGCGCCAGCAGCTCGGGGGACAGAACGAACACTGAAGCTTTCTTT
abundance: NA; d_gene: NA; v_gene: TRBV5-1; j_gene: TRBJ2-3; CDR3aa: CASSRGGPPDTQYF; CDR3nt: TGCGCCAGCAGCAGAGGAGGGCCCCCAGATACGCAGTATTTT
abundance: many; d_gene: NA; v_gene: TRBV5-6; j_gene: TRBJ2-5; CDR3aa: CASCGGLSLQETQYF; CDR3nt: TGTGCCAGCTGTGGTGGACTAAGTCTCCAAGAGACCCAGTACTTC
abundance: NA; d_gene: NA; v_gene: TRBV6-5; j_gene: TRBJ2-5; CDR3aa: CASSYSGKLETQYF; CDR3nt: TGTGCCAGCAGTTACTCGGGGAAATTAGAGACCCAGTACTTC
abundance: once; d_gene: NA; v_gene: TRBV7-9; j_gene: TRBJ2-5; CDR3aa: CAARRDGETQYF; CDR3nt: TGTGCCGCAAGGCGGGATGGGGAGACCCAGTACTTC
abundance: many; d_gene: NA; v_gene: TRBV20-1; j_gene: TRBJ2-3; CDR3aa: CSATRQKTLTDTQYF; CDR3nt: TGCAGTGCCACGCGGCAGAAAACACTCACAGATACGCAGTATTTT
abundance: NA; d_gene: NA; v_gene: TRBV11-2; j_gene: TRBJ2-5; CDR3aa: CASSLDPGGAETQYF; CDR3nt: TGTGCCAGCAGCTTAGATCCCGGGGGCGCAGAGACCCAGTACTTC
abundance: many; d_gene: TRBD2; v_gene: TRBV6-4; j_gene: TRBJ2-3; CDR3aa: CASSDVGGGTDTQYF; CDR3nt: TGTGCCAGCAGTGATGTCGGGGGGGGCACAGATACGCAGTATTTT
abundance: NA; d_gene: NA; v_gene: TRBV4-1; j_gene: TRBJ2-4; CDR3aa: CASSQVFSFGTRENIQYF; CDR3nt: TGCGCCAGCAGCCAAGTGTTCAGCTTCGGGACTCGGGAAAACATTCAGTACTTC
abundance: few; d_gene: NA; v_gene: TRBV2; j_gene: TRBJ1-4; CDR3aa: CASSRTADDEKLFF; CDR3nt: TGTGCCAGCAGTCGGACAGCTGATGATGAAAAACTGTTTTTT
abundance: many; d_gene: NA; v_gene: TRBV25-1; j_gene: TRBJ1-2; CDR3aa: CASSDPGQSYGYTF; CDR3nt: TGTGCCAGCAGTGACCCAGGACAGTCCTATGGTTACACCTTC
abundance: few; d_gene: NA; v_gene: TRBV12-3/TRBV12-4; j_gene: TRBJ2-2; CDR3aa: CASSRWARPSSPRTGELFF; CDR3nt: TGTGCCAGCAGCCGCTGGGCGAGGCCCAGTTCCCCCCGCACCGGGGAGCTGTTTTTT
abundance: many; d_gene: TRBD1; v_gene: TRBV28; j_gene: TRBJ2-7; CDR3aa: CASRGQGVGHEQYF; CDR3nt: TGTGCCAGCAGGGGACAGGGCGTTGGTCACGAGCAGTACTTC
abundance: NA; d_gene: NA; v_gene: TRBV28; j_gene: TRBJ2-5; CDR3aa: CASSWGIDFAPQETQYF; CDR3nt: TGTGCCAGCAGCTGGGGTATAGACTTTGCCCCTCAAGAGACCCAGTACTTC
abundance: NA; d_gene: NA; v_gene: TRBV19; j_gene: TRBJ2-1; CDR3aa: CASSIARVPYNEQFF; CDR3nt: TGTGCCAGTAGTATTGCACGGGTACCCTACAATGAGCAGTTCTTC
abundance: few; d_gene: NA; v_gene: TRBV6-2/TRBV6-3; j_gene: TRBJ2-3; CDR3aa: CASSYKVLASDTQYF; CDR3nt: TGTGCCAGCAGTTACAAGGTGCTAGCGTCTGATACGCAGTATTTT
abundance: NA; d_gene: TRBD1; v_gene: TRBV20-1; j_gene: TRBJ1-1; CDR3aa: CSARSGGDTEAFF; CDR3nt: TGCAGTGCTCGCTCAGGGGGCGACACTGAAGCTTTCTTT
abundance: NA; d_gene: NA; v_gene: TRBV10-3; j_gene: TRBJ2-2; CDR3aa: CAISLSANTGELFF; CDR3nt: TGTGCCATCAGTCTATCAGCGAACACCGGGGAGCTGTTTTTT
abundance: NA; d_gene: NA; v_gene: TRBV4-1; j_gene: TRBJ2-2; CDR3aa: CASYAGGYSTGELFF; CDR3nt: TGCGCCAGCTACGCTGGCGGGTACAGCACCGGGGAGCTGTTTTTT
abundance: few; d_gene: NA; v_gene: TRBV21-1; j_gene: TRBJ2-1; CDR3aa: CARQPGLADNNEQFF; CDR3nt: TGTGCCAGGCAACCGGGACTAGCGGACAACAATGAGCAGTTCTTC
abundance: NA; d_gene: TRBD2; v_gene: TRBV6-5; j_gene: TRBJ2-1; CDR3aa: CASSYGGLAGNYNEQFF; CDR3nt: TGTGCCAGCAGTTACGGCGGACTAGCGGGTAACTACAATGAGCAGTTCTTC
abundance: NA; d_gene: NA; v_gene: TRBV7-8; j_gene: TRBJ2-1; CDR3aa: CASSSPGQGIEQFF; CDR3nt: TGTGCCAGCAGTTCACCGGGCCAGGGTATAGAGCAGTTCTTC
abundance: many; d_gene: NA; v_gene: TRBV6-5; j_gene: TRBJ1-1; CDR3aa: CASSYSEGNTEAFF; CDR3nt: TGTGCCAGCAGTTACTCTGAGGGGAACACTGAAGCTTTCTTT
abundance: many; d_gene: TRBD1; v_gene: TRBV12-3/TRBV12-4; j_gene: TRBJ2-1; CDR3aa: CASSLGQGVGDEQFF; CDR3nt: TGTGCCAGCAGTTTGGGTCAGGGGGTTGGGGATGAGCAGTTCTTC
abundance: few; d_gene: NA; v_gene: TRBV5-1; j_gene: TRBJ2-2; CDR3aa: CASRVVDTGELFF; CDR3nt: TGCGCCAGCAGGGTCGTGGACACCGGGGAGCTGTTTTTT
abundance: NA; d_gene: TRBD2; v_gene: TRBV7-9; j_gene: TRBJ2-7; CDR3aa: CASSLTLAGVEQYF; CDR3nt: TGTGCCAGCAGCTTAACGCTAGCGGGAGTCGAGCAGTACTTC
abundance: few; d_gene: TRBD1; v_gene: TRBV7-9; j_gene: TRBJ2-2; CDR3aa: CASSDRGHTGELFF; CDR3nt: TGTGCCAGCAGCGACAGGGGGCACACCGGGGAGCTGTTTTTT
abundance: many; d_gene: TRBD2; v_gene: TRBV10-3; j_gene: TRBJ2-7; CDR3aa: CATSRTSGTTSYEQYF; CDR3nt: TGTGCCACCAGCCGGACTAGCGGGACGACCTCCTACGAGCAGTACTTC
abundance: few; d_gene: TRBD2; v_gene: TRBV20-1; j_gene: TRBJ2-7; CDR3aa: CSAPFTSGGTYEQYF; CDR3nt: TGCAGTGCCCCCTTCACGTCGGGAGGGACCTACGAGCAGTACTTC
abundance: NA; d_gene: TRBD1; v_gene: TRBV15; j_gene: TRBJ2-3; CDR3aa: CATSRGTGVSTDTQYF; CDR3nt: TGTGCCACCAGCAGAGGTACAGGGGTCAGCACAGATACGCAGTATTTT
abundance: NA; d_gene: TRBD1; v_gene: TRBV12-3/TRBV12-4; j_gene: TRBJ1-5; CDR3aa: CASSHTGDQPQHF; CDR3nt: TGTGCCAGCAGTCATACAGGGGATCAGCCCCAGCATTTT